The 30 T cell receptor beta chains below come from one sample, sequenced in a study of blood T cell repertoires in COVID-19. Assay used: immunoSEQ multiplex PCR; TCRdb lists only in-frame clones, some missing. The data contain some 75,000 clones, around 80% of them singletons. The specimen was peripheral blood. These receptors were taken from a man aged 50-60 years with COVID-19, enrolled during active disease.

This chain links TRBV4-1 with TRBJ2-1, with 11 bases matching TRBD2. V shed 5 bases, J shed 7 bases, and the junction held 7 bases outside the gene matches. CDR3 size: 15 residues. Germline lookup yields CDR1 MGHRA and CDR2 YSYEKL. This CDR3 reads CASSYRLAGWNEQFF. For the CDR3, the DNA is TGCGCCAGCAGCTACAGACTAGCGGGATGGAATGAGCAGTTCTTC.

This chain connects TRBV19 to TRBJ1-5; D is undetermined. With 1 base removed from V and 4 bases from J, the gap between germline ends came to 5 bases. The CDR3 runs to 13 residues. CDR1 is LNHDA and CDR2 is SQIVND in the germline V gene (reference sequence). The CDR3: CASSIGRNQPQHF. CDR3 sequence (DNA): TGTGCCAGTAGTATAGGCAGAAATCAGCCCCAGCATTTT.

The chain employs TRBV5-1 and TRBJ1-1, with TRBD1 as a possible D gene (5 bases). This CDR3 is built from 15 residues. Germline V gene sequence: CDR1 SGHRS, CDR2 YFSETQ. V lost 1 base to trimming and J lost 1 base, with 11 bases between them. CDR3 region: CASSLTTAKNTEAFF. CDR3 nucleotides: TGCGCCAGCAGCTTGACGACAGCCAAGAACACTGAAGCTTTCTTT.

The chain links TRBV11-3 to TRBJ2-2; TRBD2 is a possible D gene (6 bases). Germline-derived CDR1 and CDR2 are SGHNT and YENEEA. The CDR3 is 16 residues long. V was pared by 1 base and J by 1 base, with 10 bases between. CDR3 in amino acids: CASSLGGAGNTGELFF. CDR3 nucleotide sequence: TGTGCCAGCAGCTTAGGAGGAGCGGGGAACACCGGGGAGCTGTTTTTT.

The V and J genes are TRBV29-1 and TRBJ1-2, with TRBD1 as a possible D gene (5 bases). Germline loops: CDR1 SQVTM, CDR2 ANQGSEA. CDR3 length: 15 amino acids. The V end was cut by 4 bases, the J end by 2 bases, with 17 bases between. CDR3 nucleotide sequence: TGCAGCGTTGTCTCGGGGGATCCACCCAACTATGGCTACACCTTC. Its translation: CSVVSGDPPNYGYTF.

CDR3 amino acids: CASSQGPPGQGTYGYTF. The CDR3 DNA follows: TGTGCCAGCAGCCAAGGTCCTCCGGGACAGGGGACCTATGGCTACACCTTC. The gene calls are TRBV4-2 and TRBJ1-2; TRBD1 matches 10 bases. Germline lookup yields CDR1 LGHNA and CDR2 YNFKEQ. V was clipped by 1 base and J by 4 bases; unmatched bases: 9. The CDR3 runs to 17 residues.

The chain employs TRBV30 and TRBJ2-7; 9 bases are a match to TRBD1. V was pared by 2 bases and J by 2 bases, with 7 bases of the junction left unmatched. Germline CDR1 is GTSNPN and CDR2 is SVGIG (reference sequence). There are 15 residues in the CDR3. CDR3 region: CAWSSRQGVPYEQYF. CDR3 sequence (DNA): TGTGCCTGGAGTTCCCGACAGGGGGTACCCTACGAGCAGTACTTC.

This rearrangement joins TRBV11-2 to TRBJ2-1; 7 nucleotides align to TRBD2. Germline V gives CDR1 SGHAT, CDR2 FQNNGV. This CDR3 comprises 16 residues. Trimming removed 0 bases from V and 0 bases from J; junction bases left unmatched: 2. CDR3 residues: CASSLEGGSSYNEQFF. DNA for the CDR3: TGTGCCAGCAGCTTAGAAGGCGGGAGCTCCTACAATGAGCAGTTCTTC.

This clone was seen just once. The gene calls are TRBV25-1 and TRBJ2-3; the D is unclear. CDR1 and CDR2 from the germline V gene are MGHDK and SYGVNS. V was shortened by 4 bases and J by 5 bases, with 13 bases between the two germline ends. The CDR3 is 14 residues long. CDR3 loop: CASSATAQEDTQYF. CDR3 nucleotides: TGTGCCAGCAGTGCTACAGCTCAAGAAGATACGCAGTATTTT.

The chain links TRBV10-3 to TRBJ2-1; 10 bases are shared with TRBD2. Germline CDR1 is ENHRY and CDR2 is SYGVKD. The CDR3 runs 15 residues. The ends lost 6 bases at V and 7 bases at J; junction bases unmatched: 9. As DNA, the CDR3 is TGTGCCATCAGCCAACTAGCGGGGTCTTCTAATGAGCAGTTCTTC. Protein: CAISQLAGSSNEQFF.

The chain combines TRBV11-3 with TRBJ1-1, with D unresolved. This CDR3 is 13 amino acids long. The germline V gene has CDR1 SGHNT and CDR2 YENEEA. Deletions cut 0 bases from V and 3 bases from J, with 5 bases between. CDR3 in amino acids: CASSLEQYTEAFF. As DNA, the CDR3 is TGTGCCAGCAGCTTAGAACAGTACACTGAAGCTTTCTTT.

The chain is built from TRBV7-3 and TRBJ2-1, with TRBD2 identical over 7 bases. CDR1 is SGHTA, CDR2 FQGTGA, per germline. The CDR3 is 16 amino acids. The ends lost 2 bases at V and 4 bases at J; junction bases unmatched: 8. The CDR3 here is CASSLLAGVPYNEQFF. The CDR3 bases are TGTGCCAGCAGCTTACTTGCGGGAGTCCCTTACAATGAGCAGTTCTTC. The whole variable domain, remainder taken from reference TRBV7-3 and TRBJ2-1, is GAGVSQTPSNKVTEKGKYVELRCDPISGHTALYWYRQSLGQGPEFLIYFQGTGAADDSGLPNDRFFAVRPEGSVSTLKIQRTERGDSAVYLCASSLLAGVPYNEQFFGPGTRLTVL.

The V and J genes are TRBV30 and TRBJ1-2, with D hard to call. Germline V lookup: CDR1 GTSNPN, CDR2 SVGIG (reference sequence). This CDR3 spans 13 amino acids. Trimming stripped 3 bases from V and 8 bases from J, with 16 bases between. The CDR3 here is CAWRGVGSGGYTF. The CDR3 coding sequence is TGTGCCTGGAGAGGAGTAGGGTCGGGAGGCTACACCTTC.

V is TRBV2 and J is TRBJ2-3; 10 bases match TRBD1. Unmatched junction bases numbered 4, after V lost 4 bases and J lost 6 bases. CDR1 and CDR2 (germline): SNHLY, FYNNEI. The CDR3 runs to 14 residues. CDR3 nucleotide sequence: TGTGCCAGCAGTGCCCGGGACAGGGGTGATACGCAGTATTTT. It yields the protein CASSARDRGDTQYF.

The J gene is TRBJ2-7, the V gene TRBV5-4, with 11 bases that match TRBD2. V lost 4 bases and J lost 0; bases outside the gene matches: 0. This CDR3 region has 14 residues. Germline CDR1 reads SGHNT; CDR2 reads YYREEE (reference sequence). The chain's CDR3 is CASSLAGGSYEQYF. CDR3 nucleotides: TGTGCCAGCAGCCTAGCGGGAGGCTCCTACGAGCAGTACTTC.

The V call is TRBV5-6, the J call TRBJ2-5; D is ambiguous. The CDR3 is made up of 14 amino acids. Per the germline V gene, CDR1 is SGHDT and CDR2 is YYEEEE. V lost 5 bases and J lost 2, with 13 bases in between. CDR3: CASRETGVQETQYF. As DNA, the CDR3 is TGTGCCAGCAGAGAGACGGGTGTACAAGAGACCCAGTACTTC.

This sequence joins TRBV6-1 and TRBJ2-1, with 10 bases identical to TRBD1. Trimming took 2 bases from V and 2 from J; bases not matched to a gene: 6. There are 17 residues in the CDR3. CDR1 is MNHNS and CDR2 is SASEGT in the germline V gene. CDR3 protein: CASSETAGTGAYNEQFF. The DNA for the CDR3 is TGTGCCAGCAGTGAAACAGCCGGGACAGGGGCCTACAATGAGCAGTTCTTC.

V usage is TRBV29-1 and J usage is TRBJ2-1; TRBD1 aligns across 9 bases. Germline V lookup: CDR1 SQVTM, CDR2 ANQGSEA. The CDR3 is made up of 13 amino acids. The V and J ends lost 6 bases and 7 bases, in that order; junction bases with no gene match: 7. The CDR3 region is CSVWTGARNEQFF. In nucleotides, the CDR3 is TGCAGCGTATGGACAGGGGCCCGGAATGAGCAGTTCTTC.

The chain links TRBV18 to TRBJ2-7; D uncertain. This CDR3 has 13 residues. Trimming took off 0 bases at V and 5 bases at J, with 8 bases between the two ends. Per the germline V gene, CDR1 is KGHSH and CDR2 is LQKENI. Written as DNA, the CDR3 is TGTGCCAGCTCACCACCGGCTGTTAACGAGCAGTACTTC. This sequence encodes CASSPPAVNEQYF.

The rearrangement joins TRBV6-5 to TRBJ2-5; D not resolved. The ends were cut back, 8 bases at V and 5 bases at J, with 9 bases in the middle. In germline, CDR1 is MNHEY, CDR2 SVGAGI. The CDR3 is made up of 11 amino acids. The CDR3 region has the DNA TGTGCCAGCCCACTCTGGGAGACCCAGTACTTC. Translating it yields CASPLWETQYF.

The chain uses TRBV2 and TRBJ1-5; D is uncertain. CDR1 and CDR2 from the germline V gene are SNHLY and FYNNEI. The CDR3 has 14 amino acids. Trimming pared 4 bases from V and 7 bases from J, leaving 14 bases between. The CDR3 DNA is TGTGCCAGCAGTGTTACCGGGGTGGACCAGCCCCAGCATTTT. This encodes CASSVTGVDQPQHF.

This clone appeared a few times. V and J are TRBV14 and TRBJ1-5; tentative D call: TRBD1 (6 bases). Trimming removed 1 base from V and 2 bases from J, with 6 bases in between. Germline CDR1 reads SGHDN; CDR2 reads FVKESK. The CDR3 extends over 14 amino acids. The DNA of the CDR3 is TGTGCCAGCAGCCAAGCAGGGGGCAATCAGCCCCAGCATTTT. It codes for CASSQAGGNQPQHF.

The genes are TRBV21-1 and TRBJ1-2. TRBV21-1 is shown as a pseudogene. CDR3 length: 17 residues. As DNA, the CDR3 is TGTGCCAGCAGCAAAGGTAGTACGACGGGCCCGGGGTATGGCTACACCTTC. Residues: CASSKGSTTGPGYGYTF.

The chain combines TRBV24-1 with TRBJ2-1; TRBD2 is a possible D gene (5 bases). CDR1 and CDR2 (germline): KGHDR, SFDVKD. This CDR3 region has 14 residues. V dropped 3 bases and J dropped 10 bases, with 15 bases sitting between them. The CDR3 DNA reads as TGTGCCACCAGTGATCCCGGCCGGTCGGGGGAGCAGTTCTTC. Translated: CATSDPGRSGEQFF.

The gene calls are TRBV5-4 and TRBJ1-2; 9 positions agree with TRBD1. CDR1 is SGHNT and CDR2 is YYREEE in the germline V gene (reference sequence). The CDR3 sequence is 15 residues long. V trimming: 4 bases; J trimming: 3 bases; junction bases outside the gene matches: 7. CDR3 loop: CASSRPTGGDYGYTF. DNA of the CDR3: TGTGCCAGCAGCCGACCCACAGGGGGCGACTATGGCTACACCTTC.

The rearrangement joins TRBV30 to TRBJ2-6; TRBD1 aligns across 8 bases. The CDR3 runs to 21 residues. CDR1 is GTSNPN and CDR2 is SVGIG in the germline V gene (reference sequence). The J segment lost 2 bases and the V segment lost 2 bases, leaving 20 bases of the junction unmatched. CDR3 DNA sequence: TGTGCCTGGAGTCCTACCCGAATAAGGACAGGGAAAAGTCCTGGGGCCAACGTCCTGACTTTC. Its translation: CAWSPTRIRTGKSPGANVLTF.

This clone was found a few times. This chain uses TRBV9 with TRBJ1-2; D not certain. Germline V CDR1 and CDR2: SGDLS, YYNGEE. The length of the CDR3 is 14 residues. V lost 3 bases and J lost 7, with 16 bases in between. Here the CDR3 reads CASSGQRLVGGYTF. CDR3 nucleotide sequence: TGTGCCAGCAGCGGCCAGCGTCTGGTAGGTGGCTACACCTTC.

The chain links TRBV28 to TRBJ1-2; no reliable D call. Trimming pared 2 bases from V and 7 bases from J, leaving 26 bases between. This CDR3 comprises 18 residues. Per germline, CDR1 MDHEN and CDR2 SYDVKM. The CDR3 DNA is TGTGCCAGCAGTTTAGCCCCATTCCGGAGGGTAGCCCCGGGTGGCTACACCTTC. Amino acids: CASSLAPFRRVAPGGYTF.

The chain recombines TRBV5-1 with TRBJ2-1; TRBD1 aligns across 9 bases. The V gene's germline CDR1 is SGHRS and CDR2 YFSETQ. Trimming cost V 0 bases and J 7 bases; bases outside gene matches: 5. The length of the CDR3 is 15 residues. The CDR3 region has the DNA TGCGCCAGCAGCTTGGCACAGGGGGCGCGGAATGAGCAGTTCTTC. Translating gives CASSLAQGARNEQFF.

The V and J genes are TRBV11-1 and TRBJ1-6; 8 bases match TRBD1. This CDR3 is 15 amino acids long. Germline CDR1 SGHAT, CDR2 FQDESV (reference sequence). The junction had 13 bases not matched to a gene; V was cut back by 5 bases and J by 13 bases. CDR3 nucleotide sequence: TGTGCCAGCAGCCAAGGGACAGGCCCTATGGTCCCCCTCCACTTT. It translates to CASSQGTGPMVPLHF. Using reference TRBV11-1 and TRBJ1-6 for the parts outside the CDR3, the full variable domain is EAEVAQSPRYKITEKSQAVAFWCDPISGHATLYWYRQILGQGPELLVQFQDESVVDDSQLPKDRFSAERLKGVDSTLKIQPAELGDSAMYLCASSQGTGPMVPLHFGNGTRLTVT.